Below are 25 T cell receptor beta chains sequenced from a single sample in a study of response to subunit inactivated influenza vaccine. TCRdb independently ran MiXCR on the RT-PCR reads; one entry per CDR3 protein. The profile covers 450,000 to 600,000 distinct CDR3 sequences, with about 15% appearing a single time and 2.5% to 3.5% taken by the ten largest. The sample was CD4+ T cells sorted from PBMCs, taken roughly 24 months after vaccination. The receptors shown here come from a man aged 50 to 69 who received an inactivated influenza vaccine.

The chain carries TRBV15 and TRBJ2-1; D unclear. CDR1 and CDR2 (germline): LNHNV, YYDKDF (reference sequence). The V gene lost 1 base and the J gene lost 0 bases, with 7 bases spanning the gap. The CDR3 runs to 15 residues. The CDR3 DNA reads as TGTGCCACCAGCAGAGGCTACAGCTCCTACAATGAGCAGTTCTTC. As protein: CATSRGYSSYNEQFF.

V gene TRBV6-1 combines with J gene TRBJ2-3; D ambiguous. V was shortened by 5 bases and J by 3 bases, with 12 bases between the two germline ends. In germline, CDR1 is MNHNS, CDR2 SASEGT. The CDR3 covers 14 residues. The CDR3 bases are TGTGCCAGCAGTCAAGAGACATTAACAGATACGCAGTATTTT. Protein: CASSQETLTDTQYF.

This clonotype was recorded once. The J gene is TRBJ1-1, the V gene TRBV20-1; D may be TRBD1 (6 bases). This CDR3 spans 13 amino acids. Trimming cost V 2 bases and J 2 bases, with 9 bases left between them. Per germline, CDR1 DFQATT and CDR2 SNEGSKA (reference sequence). CDR3 bases: TGCAGTGCTAGACCACAGGGAAACACTGAAGCTTTCTTT. Translation: CSARPQGNTEAFF.

The chain has TRBV6-2 or TRBV6-3 and TRBJ2-1; 11 bases map to TRBD2. Unmatched junction bases numbered 6, after V lost 2 bases and J lost 3 bases. Per the germline V gene, CDR1 is MNHEY and CDR2 is SVGEGT. The CDR3 runs 17 residues. In DNA, the CDR3 is TGTGCCAGCAGTTACCCACCGGGGACTAGCGGCTACAATGAGCAGTTCTTC. It is translated as CASSYPPGTSGYNEQFF.

This clonotype occurred many times. The rearrangement uses TRBV2 and TRBJ2-7; D remains ambiguous. Deletions cut 4 bases from V and 1 base from J, with 8 bases between. Germline V gene data show CDR1 as SNHLY and CDR2 as FYNNEI. The CDR3 sequence is 13 residues long. The CDR3 region is CASSVQDSYEQYF. The CDR3 coding sequence is TGTGCCAGCAGTGTGCAGGATTCCTACGAGCAGTACTTC. Full variable domain (remainder filled in from reference TRBV2 and TRBJ2-7): EPEVTQTPSHQVTQMGQEVILRCVPISNHLYFYWYRQILGQKVEFLVSFYNNEISEKSEIFDDQFSVERPDGSNFTLKIRSTKLEDSAMYFCASSVQDSYEQYFGPGTRLTVT.

The rearrangement joins TRBV4-1 to TRBJ2-3, with TRBD2 matching 8 bases. The CDR3 has 17 residues. CDR1 and CDR2 from the germline V gene are MGHRA and YSYEKL. The V and J ends lost 0 bases and 0 bases, in that order; junction bases with no gene match: 5. This chain's CDR3 is CASSQDVLAGSTDTQYF. DNA for the CDR3: TGCGCCAGCAGCCAAGATGTGTTAGCGGGGAGCACAGATACGCAGTATTTT.

This clonotype was counted at least ten times. CDR3 loop: CSSKENTEAFF. The CDR3 DNA reads as TGCAGCTCGAAAGAGAACACTGAAGCTTTCTTT. V usage is TRBV29-1 and J usage is TRBJ1-1; no firm D call. Between the trimmed V and J ends, which lost 8 bases and 1 base, there was a span of 8 bases. The CDR3 contains 11 residues. From germline, CDR1 is SQVTM and CDR2 ANQGSEA.

The rearrangement joins TRBV27 to TRBJ2-1; 15 bases line up with TRBD2. The CDR3 is 16 amino acids. The ends lost 3 bases at V and 8 bases at J; junction bases unmatched: 5. Germline loops: CDR1 MNHEY, CDR2 SMNVEV (reference sequence). Here the CDR3 DNA reads TGTGCCAGCAGTTTCACTGGACTAGCGGGAGGGTATGAGCAGTTCTTC. It specifies CASSFTGLAGGYEQFF.

This clonotype showed up just once. The rearrangement links TRBV6-1 to TRBJ2-4, with D possibly being TRBD1 (6 bases). With 2 bases removed from V and 1 base from J, the gap between germline ends came to 12 bases. Germline values: CDR1 MNHNS, CDR2 SASEGT. CDR3 length: 16 amino acids. CDR3 amino acids: CASSELSGQAKNIQYF. The CDR3 DNA reads TGTGCCAGCAGTGAATTATCAGGACAGGCCAAAAACATTCAGTACTTC.

This clonotype was seen only a few times. The V call is TRBV5-1, the J call TRBJ1-1; 11 bases align to TRBD1. The germline gives CDR1 SGHRS, CDR2 YFSETQ. The CDR3 is 15 amino acids. V shed 7 bases, J shed 4 bases, and the junction held 9 bases outside the gene matches. The DNA for the CDR3 is TGCGCCAGCGGAGGGTACGGGACAGGGGGCACTGAAGCTTTCTTT. Its translation is CASGGYGTGGTEAFF. Complete variable domain (other parts from reference TRBV5-1 and TRBJ1-1): KAGVTQTPRYLIKTRGQQVTLSCSPISGHRSVSWYQQTPGQGLQFLFEYFSETQRNKGNFPGRFSGRQFSNSRSEMNVSTLELGDSALYLCASGGYGTGGTEAFFGQGTRLTVV.

This clonotype was detected many times. The V call is TRBV14, the J call TRBJ2-7; perhaps TRBD1 as D (5 bases). V lost 5 bases, J lost 6 bases, and 17 bases lay in between. Germline CDR1 reads SGHDN; CDR2 reads FVKESK. This CDR3 is built from 14 residues. CDR3 sequence reads: CASSKKGMVGEQYF. CDR3 nucleotides: TGTGCCAGCAGCAAAAAGGGGATGGTGGGCGAGCAGTACTTC.

The chain carries TRBV20-1 and TRBJ2-7; TRBD2 agrees at 9 bases. The CDR3 runs 14 residues. CDR1 and CDR2 from the germline V gene are DFQATT and SNEGSKA (reference sequence). J was trimmed by 0 bases and V by 3 bases; bases with no gene match: 3. CDR3 sequence reads: CSASFSGSSYEQYF. DNA for the CDR3: TGCAGTGCTAGCTTTAGCGGGAGCTCCTACGAGCAGTACTTC.

A few counts support this clonotype. The chain has TRBV10-3 and TRBJ1-5, with D tentatively TRBD1 (5 bases). The CDR3 runs to 15 residues. Germline values: CDR1 ENHRY, CDR2 SYGVKD. The V gene lost 4 bases and the J gene lost 5 bases, with 15 bases spanning the gap. CDR3 loop: CAISAVGQQHQPQHF. The DNA for the CDR3 is TGTGCCATCAGTGCGGTGGGGCAACAACATCAGCCCCAGCATTTT.

This clonotype was seen repeatedly, ten times or more. The chain links TRBV7-9 to TRBJ2-1, with 14 bases matching TRBD2. The V gene end was trimmed by 5 bases and the J gene end by 7 bases; junction bases not matched to a gene: 7. The V gene's germline CDR1 is SEHNR and CDR2 FQNEAQ (reference sequence). The CDR3 has 16 amino acids. The CDR3 bases are TGTGCCAGCAGCCCCGGGACTAGCGGGAGAGGTAATGAGCAGTTCTTC. Translated, it gives CASSPGTSGRGNEQFF.

The chain has TRBV6-2 or TRBV6-3 and TRBJ2-2; D is perhaps TRBD1 (6 bases). From germline, CDR1 is MNHEY and CDR2 SVGEGT. The CDR3 spans 13 residues. V was pared by 4 bases and J by 8 bases, with 11 bases between. The CDR3 nucleotides are TGTGCCAGCAGTTGGACAGTTTCTGGGGAGCTGTTTTTT. Its protein is CASSWTVSGELFF.

There are many counts of this clonotype. The V call is TRBV29-1, the J call TRBJ2-7, with a tentative D call TRBD2 (5 bases). The CDR3 spans 12 residues. The V end lost 7 bases, the J end lost 2 bases, and 12 bases lay between the germline ends. The germline CDR1 and CDR2 sequences are SQVTM and ANQGSEA. As DNA, the CDR3 is TGCAGCGCCAAGCTCGGGACCTACGAGCAGTACTTC. Residues: CSAKLGTYEQYF.

This clonotype was seen only a few times. The chain employs TRBV11-2 and TRBJ2-1, with D perhaps TRBD1 (6 bases). The V gene lost 4 bases and the J gene lost 7 bases, with 17 bases spanning the gap. CDR1 and CDR2 from the germline V gene are SGHAT and FQNNGV. This CDR3 spans 15 amino acids. In DNA form, the CDR3 reads TGTGCCAGCAGCTCAACCCAGGGGTCGCGGAATGAGCAGTTCTTC. This translates into CASSSTQGSRNEQFF. The full variable domain, completed using reference TRBV11-2 and TRBJ2-1, is EAGVAQSPRYKIIEKRQSVAFWCNPISGHATLYWYQQILGQGPKLLIQFQNNGVVDDSQLPKDRFSAERLKGVDSTLKIQPAKLEDSAVYLCASSSTQGSRNEQFFGPGTRLTVL.

This clonotype was counted between two and nine times. The chain carries TRBV4-2 and TRBJ2-5, with TRBD1 identical over 8 bases. The V gene's germline CDR1 is LGHNA and CDR2 YNFKEQ. V shed 0 bases and J 5 bases; nucleotides not matched to a gene: 8. This CDR3 is 16 amino acids long. CDR3 sequence: CASSQDIQGALETQYF. The CDR3 nucleotides read TGTGCCAGCAGCCAAGATATCCAGGGGGCGCTTGAGACCCAGTACTTC.

This chain links TRBV30 with TRBJ2-7, with 11 bases lining up with TRBD1. The CDR3 loop spans 13 amino acids. Germline V gene sequence: CDR1 GTSNPN, CDR2 SVGIG (reference sequence). The V segment lost 7 bases and the J segment 5 bases; nucleotides outside the gene matches: 7. CDR3 region: CAFSRDRGNEQYF. The CDR3 DNA follows: TGTGCCTTTAGCCGGGACAGGGGGAACGAGCAGTACTTC.

This clonotype was counted between two and nine times. J is TRBJ2-1 and V is TRBV10-3, with 11 bases identical to TRBD2. Germline CDR1 and CDR2: ENHRY and SYGVKD. This CDR3 is built from 19 residues. J lost 1 base, V lost 4 bases, and 12 bases had no gene match. In DNA, the CDR3 is TGTGCCATCAGTGCTCCCCCTAGCGGGGGGCCCCTTTCCTACAATGAGCAGTTCTTC. Protein product: CAISAPPSGGPLSYNEQFF.

V and J are TRBV20-1 and TRBJ2-7; 15 positions agree with TRBD2. Trimming at V came to 1 base and at J to 5 bases, leaving 6 bases not matched to a gene. Germline CDR1 DFQATT, CDR2 SNEGSKA (reference sequence). This CDR3 is 16 amino acids long. The CDR3 nucleotides read TGCAGTGCTAGAGGCGGACTAGCGGGGGGGGTACACGAGCAGTACTTC. This encodes CSARGGLAGGVHEQYF.

A few counts support this clonotype. V usage is TRBV9 and J usage is TRBJ2-5, with 8 bases aligning to TRBD1. CDR3 length: 15 amino acids. Germline V lookup: CDR1 SGDLS, CDR2 YYNGEE. J gave up 7 bases and V 4 bases, and 12 bases lay outside the gene matches. The CDR3 DNA is TGTGCCAGCAGCCCCGGGACAGGATACCCAGGGACCCAGTACTTC. This gives the protein CASSPGTGYPGTQYF.

This clonotype has only a few counts. This sequence joins TRBV6-1 and TRBJ2-2; 12 bases line up with TRBD2. Germline values: CDR1 MNHNS, CDR2 SASEGT. CDR3 length equals 19 residues. The V and J ends lost 0 bases and 6 bases, in that order; junction bases with no gene match: 11. CDR3 region: CASSEAPGLAGFRAGELFF. In DNA form, the CDR3 reads TGTGCCAGCAGTGAAGCCCCCGGACTAGCGGGGTTTAGGGCCGGGGAGCTGTTTTTT.

This clonotype turned up a few times. The genes are TRBV5-1 and TRBJ2-3, with TRBD1 matching 10 bases. Germline V CDR1 and CDR2: SGHRS, YFSETQ. Trimming cost V 3 bases and J 3 bases; bases outside gene matches: 4. There are 15 residues in the CDR3. In nucleotides, the CDR3 is TGCGCCAGCAGCTCGGGGACAGGGGAAACAGATACGCAGTATTTT. This sequence encodes CASSSGTGETDTQYF.

The J gene is TRBJ1-2, the V gene TRBV5-1; no clear D gene. The germline V gene has CDR1 SGHRS and CDR2 YFSETQ. The CDR3 consists of 13 residues. V was trimmed by 0 bases and J by 4 bases, leaving 7 bases between them. In nucleotides, the CDR3 is TGCGCCAGCAGCTTGGAGATCGCCTATGGCTACACCTTC. Protein product: CASSLEIAYGYTF. Drawing the rest from reference TRBV5-1 and TRBJ1-2, the complete variable domain is KAGVTQTPRYLIKTRGQQVTLSCSPISGHRSVSWYQQTPGQGLQFLFEYFSETQRNKGNFPGRFSGRQFSNSRSEMNVSTLELGDSALYLCASSLEIAYGYTFGSGTRLTVV.